This TCR beta chain was captured by sequencing in a study of blood T cell repertoires in COVID-19. Original processing notes: Estimation of nucleated cell counts was performed using reference gene primer amplification. The data were produced by immunoSEQ multiplex PCR, yet TCRdb's version contains in-frame clones alone and is incomplete. V and J calls and clone size are given by that table; D and trimming were obtained from the DNA. The sample includes roughly 430,000 clones, roughly 90% seen only once; the top ten take 2% to 2.5%. This CDR3 region has 16 residues. The V and J ends lost 0 bases and 0 bases respectively, with 6 bases between them. Per germline, CDR1 MNHNS and CDR2 SASEGT.

This TCR derives from a woman aged 40 to 50 with acute COVID-19. The sequencing sample was made of PBMCs or T cells enriched from blood (not recorded which). The chain couples TRBV6-1 to TRBJ2-6, with a weak D call TRBD2 (5 bases). CDR3 amino acids: CASSEAGSSGANVLTF. The CDR3 DNA is TGTGCCAGCAGTGAAGCGGGGAGCTCTGGGGCCAACGTCCTGACTTTC.